One sample yielded the 17 T cell receptor beta chains listed below, sequenced in a study of shared T cell receptors in the human thymus. Assay used: immunoSEQ multiplex PCR; TCRdb lists only in-frame clones, some missing. The data contain more than 300,000 clones, around 95% of them singletons. The sequenced material came from thymocytes. The receptors derive from a human donor.

The chain has TRBV2 and TRBJ1-1, with D possibly TRBD1 on 5 matching bases. Trimming cost V 6 bases and J 1 base, with 24 bases left between them. CDR1 and CDR2 (germline): SNHLY, FYNNEI. The CDR3 has 18 amino acids. DNA for the CDR3: TGTGCCAGCAGAAAGGGGCCTATGGGAGACCTATCGAACACTGAAGCTTTCTTT. It yields the protein CASRKGPMGDLSNTEAFF.

The V gene is TRBV6-1, the J gene TRBJ1-4; D may be TRBD1 (6 bases). CDR1 and CDR2 from the germline V gene are MNHNS and SASEGT. Between the trimmed V and J ends, which lost 6 bases and 6 bases, there was a span of 17 bases. The CDR3 length is 15 residues. CDR3 amino acids: CASSRRRGGYEKLFF. As DNA, the CDR3 is TGTGCCAGCAGCCGAAGGAGGGGGGGGTATGAAAAACTGTTTTTT.

J is TRBJ2-7 and V is TRBV27; TRBD2 is a possible D gene (6 bases). Germline V gene sequence: CDR1 MNHEY, CDR2 SMNVEV (reference sequence). The CDR3 sequence is 16 residues long. V gave up 4 bases and J gave up 0 bases, with 16 bases separating them. The CDR3 DNA sequence: TGTGCCAGCAGTTCCTCGTGGGGGGATAGCTCCTACGAGCAGTACTTC. Its translation is CASSSSWGDSSYEQYF.

V is TRBV6-1 and J is TRBJ2-4, with D tentatively TRBD1 (6 bases). Germline CDR1 is MNHNS and CDR2 is SASEGT. Trimming removed 4 bases at V and 0 bases at J, with 16 bases between. The CDR3 is 17 amino acids. CDR3 DNA sequence: TGTGCCAGCAGTGCCAACCCAGGGGTACTAGCCAAAAACATTCAGTACTTC. It translates to CASSANPGVLAKNIQYF.

The rearrangement uses TRBV7-2 and TRBJ1-2; 9 nucleotides align to TRBD1. Germline-derived CDR1 and CDR2 are SGHTA and FQGNSA. The V segment lost 1 base and the J segment 3 bases; nucleotides outside the gene matches: 6. The CDR3 sequence is 16 residues long. Here the CDR3 reads CASSLVPQGAHYGYTF. CDR3 DNA sequence: TGTGCCAGCAGCTTAGTTCCACAGGGGGCCCACTATGGCTACACCTTC.

The rearrangement uses TRBV5-6 and TRBJ2-7, with 12 bases identical to TRBD1. The CDR3 totals 19 residues. V lost 3 bases, J lost 7 bases, and 20 bases stayed unmatched. Germline V gene sequence: CDR1 SGHDT, CDR2 YYEEEE. The CDR3 DNA reads TGTGCCAGCAGCTCCACGGGCGGGACAGGGGGCATCCCCTCGCGAGAGCAGTACTTC. As protein: CASSSTGGTGGIPSREQYF.

The rearrangement joins TRBV9 to TRBJ1-3; no firm D call. Trimming left V 2 bases short and J 4 bases short, with 16 bases between. The CDR3 loop spans 16 amino acids. Per germline, CDR1 SGDLS and CDR2 YYNGEE. The CDR3 loop is CASSVRDGVLGNTIYF. The CDR3 region has the DNA TGTGCCAGCAGCGTGCGGGATGGAGTTTTAGGAAACACCATATATTTT.

This clone was observed once. The V and J genes are TRBV7-2 and TRBJ2-7; D uncertain. The CDR3 has 13 amino acids. V was clipped by 2 bases and J by 7 bases, with 12 bases between them. Germline values: CDR1 SGHTA, CDR2 FQGNSA. The CDR3 DNA follows: TGTGCCAGCAGCTTACCTCTGGTTCTGGAGCAGTACTTC. Protein: CASSLPLVLEQYF.

The chain is built from TRBV18 and TRBJ2-2, with D perhaps matching TRBD1 (5 bases). This CDR3 region has 17 residues. Trimming took 0 bases from V and 6 from J, leaving 17 bases between them. Germline V CDR1 and CDR2: KGHSH, LQKENI. The CDR3 DNA sequence: TGTGCCAGCTCACCACCGAGCCGTCCCCGCAGGGCCGGGGAGCTGTTTTTT. Protein sequence: CASSPPSRPRRAGELFF.

The chain uses TRBV28 and TRBJ2-3; 10 nucleotides agree with TRBD2. Germline V gene sequence: CDR1 MDHEN, CDR2 SYDVKM. The V gene end was trimmed by 2 bases and the J gene end by 3 bases; junction bases not matched to a gene: 8. There are 17 residues in the CDR3. CDR3 residues: CASSLVLAGEGTDTQYF. CDR3 nucleotide sequence: TGTGCCAGCAGTTTAGTCCTAGCGGGAGAGGGTACAGATACGCAGTATTTT. Full variable domain (outside the CDR3, taken from reference TRBV28 and TRBJ2-3): DVKVTQSSRYLVKRTGEKVFLECVQDMDHENMFWYRQDPGLGLRLIYFSYDVKMKEKGDIPEGYSVSREKKERFSLILESASTNQTSMYLCASSLVLAGEGTDTQYFGPGTRLTVL.

The chain employs TRBV4-1 and TRBJ1-2; D call uncertain. Trimming cost V 1 base and J 4 bases, with 16 bases left between them. The CDR3 contains 16 residues. Per germline, CDR1 MGHRA and CDR2 YSYEKL. The CDR3 nucleotides read TGCGCCAGCAGCCAAGGTCTTGTGTCATGTCTCTATGGCTACACCTTC. Translated, it gives CASSQGLVSCLYGYTF.

The chain employs TRBV28 and TRBJ1-3; D not resolved. The V gene lost 10 bases and the J gene lost 11 bases, with 18 bases spanning the gap. Germline V gene lookup returns CDR1 MDHEN and CDR2 SYDVKM. The CDR3 contains 12 residues. CDR3 coding DNA: TGTGCCATCGGTCTTCAAAAGGCCGCCATATATTTT. It is translated as CAIGLQKAAIYF.

This chain joins TRBV6-4 and TRBJ2-6; no reliable D call. Trimming removed 3 bases from V and 0 bases from J, with 3 bases in between. This CDR3 is 14 amino acids long. Per the germline V gene, CDR1 is MRHNA and CDR2 is SNTAGT. The DNA for the CDR3 is TGTGCCAGCAGTGAAATCTCTGGGGCCAACGTCCTGACTTTC. It is translated as CASSEISGANVLTF.

The CDR3: CASSLVGRGASYEQYF. Written as DNA, the CDR3 is TGCGCCAGCAGCCTCGTCGGGCGGGGGGCCTCCTACGAGCAGTACTTC. V and J are TRBV4-3 and TRBJ2-7; 8 bases agree with TRBD2. In germline, CDR1 is LGHNA, CDR2 YSLEER. The CDR3 is made up of 16 amino acids. V trimming: 4 bases; J trimming: 0 bases; junction bases outside the gene matches: 8.

In DNA form, the CDR3 reads TGTGCCAGCAGTTTCCACCAAGGGGGCCTATTATACGAGCAGTACTTC. It codes for CASSFHQGGLLYEQYF. This chain uses TRBV28 with TRBJ2-7, with 7 bases fitting TRBD1. This CDR3 is built from 16 residues. From germline, CDR1 is MDHEN and CDR2 SYDVKM. Germline trimming cut 3 bases from V and 4 bases from J; bases unmatched to any gene: 12.

This rearrangement joins TRBV7-6 to TRBJ2-2, with 7 bases fitting TRBD1. CDR1 and CDR2 (germline): SGHVS, FNYEAQ. J gave up 8 bases and V 5 bases, and 11 bases lay outside the gene matches. The CDR3 consists of 15 residues. The DNA for the CDR3 is TGTGCCAGCAGCCCCGCCGGGACAGAGAGGGGGGAGCTGTTTTTT. As protein: CASSPAGTERGELFF.

The chain combines TRBV2 with TRBJ2-5, with 9 bases fitting TRBD1. Germline V gives CDR1 SNHLY, CDR2 FYNNEI. The junction had 10 bases not matched to a gene; V was cut back by 11 bases and J by 3 bases. The CDR3 runs 14 residues. The CDR3 DNA sequence: TGTGCCGCTACAAGGACAGGGGTAGAAGAGACCCAGTACTTC. This gives the protein CAATRTGVEETQYF.